This TCR beta chain was found in a study of T-cell memory formation after mild COVID-19. Study at large: Largely donor-specific sequence clusters came from two donors.

Germline loops: CDR1 ENHRY, CDR2 SYGVKD. The V and J ends lost 6 bases and 7 bases, in that order; junction bases with no gene match: 3. CDR3 size: 13 residues. This clonotype was counted only a few times. From the 5' RACE reads, TCRdb called clonotypes with MiXCR, one entry per CDR3 protein. Here the sample spans 150,000 to 200,000 distinct CDR3 sequences, more than 9% being singletons. The rearrangement uses TRBV10-3 and TRBJ2-1; 10 bases fit TRBD1. This sequence originates from a man younger than 35 who had mild COVID-19 (a few samples of this study predate the infection). Cell type and time point are not known. What was sequenced was PBMCs or a T cell subset sorted from them (not recorded which). CDR3 region: CAISWTGGNEQFF. In DNA, the CDR3 is TGTGCCATCAGCTGGACAGGGGGTAATGAGCAGTTCTTC.